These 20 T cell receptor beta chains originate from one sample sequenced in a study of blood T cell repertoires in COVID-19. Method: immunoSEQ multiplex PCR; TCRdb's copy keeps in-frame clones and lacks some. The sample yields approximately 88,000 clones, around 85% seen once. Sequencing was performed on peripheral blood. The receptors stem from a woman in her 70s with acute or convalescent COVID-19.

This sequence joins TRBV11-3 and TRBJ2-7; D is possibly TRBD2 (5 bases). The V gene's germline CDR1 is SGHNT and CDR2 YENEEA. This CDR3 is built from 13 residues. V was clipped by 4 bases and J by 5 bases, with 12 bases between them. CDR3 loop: CASSYPGENEQYV. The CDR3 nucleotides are TGTGCCAGCAGCTACCCTGGGGAGAACGAGCAGTACGTC.

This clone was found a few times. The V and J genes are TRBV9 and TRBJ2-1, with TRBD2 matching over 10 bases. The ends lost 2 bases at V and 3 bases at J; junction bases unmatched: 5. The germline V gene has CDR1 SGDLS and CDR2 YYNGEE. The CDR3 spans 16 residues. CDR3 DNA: TGTGCCAGCAGCGTTAGCGGGGGGTTCTTCTACAATGAGCAGTTCTTC. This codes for CASSVSGGFFYNEQFF.

CDR3 in DNA: TGTGCCAGCAGCCTACGGACAGGGGGGGACTATGGCTACACCTTC. Translated, it gives CASSLRTGGDYGYTF. V is TRBV7-9 and J is TRBJ1-2, with 10 bases identical to TRBD1. CDR1 is SEHNR and CDR2 is FQNEAQ in the germline V gene (reference sequence). With V trimmed by 5 bases and J by 3 bases, 6 bases remained unmatched. This CDR3 is built from 15 residues.

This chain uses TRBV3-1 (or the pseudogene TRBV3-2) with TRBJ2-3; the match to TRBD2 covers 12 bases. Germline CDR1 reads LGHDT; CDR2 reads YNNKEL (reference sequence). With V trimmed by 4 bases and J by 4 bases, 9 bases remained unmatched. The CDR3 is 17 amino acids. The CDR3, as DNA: TGTGCCAGCAGCCCCCGACTAGCGGGAGTAGTTGCAGATACGCAGTATTTT. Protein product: CASSPRLAGVVADTQYF.

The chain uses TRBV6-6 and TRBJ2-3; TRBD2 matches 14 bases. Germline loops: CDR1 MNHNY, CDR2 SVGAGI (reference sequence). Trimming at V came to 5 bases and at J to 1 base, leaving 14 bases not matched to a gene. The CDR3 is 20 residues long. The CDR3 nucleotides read TGTGCCAGCAGTCTCGGGACTAGCGGGAGAATCGGAATGGGCACAGATACGCAGTATTTT. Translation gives CASSLGTSGRIGMGTDTQYF.

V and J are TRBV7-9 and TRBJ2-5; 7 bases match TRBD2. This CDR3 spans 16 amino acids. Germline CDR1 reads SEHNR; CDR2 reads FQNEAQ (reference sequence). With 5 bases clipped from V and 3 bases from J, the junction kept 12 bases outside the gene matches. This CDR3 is CASSPGGRAGKETQYF. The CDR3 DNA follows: TGTGCCAGCAGCCCCGGTGGGAGAGCGGGAAAAGAGACCCAGTACTTC.

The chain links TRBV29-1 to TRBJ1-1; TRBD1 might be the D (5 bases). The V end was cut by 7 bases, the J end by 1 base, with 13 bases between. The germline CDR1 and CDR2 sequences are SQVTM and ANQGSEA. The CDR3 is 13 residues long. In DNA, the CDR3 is TGCAGCGCCGCAGGGTCGGAGAACACTGAAGCTTTCTTT. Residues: CSAAGSENTEAFF.

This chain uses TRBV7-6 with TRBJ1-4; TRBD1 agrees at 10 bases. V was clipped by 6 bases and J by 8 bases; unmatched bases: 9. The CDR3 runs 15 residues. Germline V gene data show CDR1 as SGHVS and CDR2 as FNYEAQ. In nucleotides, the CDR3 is TGTGCCAGCAGTCGTGAGACAGGGGGCGGGGAAAAACTGTTTTTT. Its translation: CASSRETGGGEKLFF.

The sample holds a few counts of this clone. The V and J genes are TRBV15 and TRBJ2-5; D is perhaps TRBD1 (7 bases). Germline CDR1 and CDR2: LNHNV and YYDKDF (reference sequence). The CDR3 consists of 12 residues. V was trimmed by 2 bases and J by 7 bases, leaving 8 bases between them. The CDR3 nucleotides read TGTGCCACCAGCAGACAGGGGGGGACCCAGTACTTC. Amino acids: CATSRQGGTQYF. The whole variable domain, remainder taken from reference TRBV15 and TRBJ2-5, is DAMVIQNPRYQVTQFGKPVTLSCSQTLNHNVMYWYQQKSSQAPKLLFHYYDKDFNNEADTPDNFQSRRPNTSFCFLDIRSPGLGDTAMYLCATSRQGGTQYFGPGTRLLVL.

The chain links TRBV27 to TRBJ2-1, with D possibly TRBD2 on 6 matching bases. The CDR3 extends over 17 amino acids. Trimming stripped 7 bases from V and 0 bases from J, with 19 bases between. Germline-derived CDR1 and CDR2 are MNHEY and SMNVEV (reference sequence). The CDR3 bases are TGTGCCAGCAATACGGGGGACTCAGACCCCTCCTACAATGAGCAGTTCTTC. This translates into CASNTGDSDPSYNEQFF.

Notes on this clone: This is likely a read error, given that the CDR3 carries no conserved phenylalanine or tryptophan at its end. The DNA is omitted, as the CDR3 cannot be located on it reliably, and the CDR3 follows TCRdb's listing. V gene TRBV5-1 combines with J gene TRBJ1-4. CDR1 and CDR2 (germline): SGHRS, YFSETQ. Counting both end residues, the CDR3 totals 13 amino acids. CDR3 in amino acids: CASSLEFGGEKTL.

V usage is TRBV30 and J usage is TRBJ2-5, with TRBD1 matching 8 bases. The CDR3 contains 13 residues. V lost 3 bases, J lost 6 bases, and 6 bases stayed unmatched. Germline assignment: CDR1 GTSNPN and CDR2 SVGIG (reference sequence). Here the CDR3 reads CAWRADRVKTQYF. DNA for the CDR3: TGTGCCTGGAGAGCGGACAGGGTTAAGACCCAGTACTTC.

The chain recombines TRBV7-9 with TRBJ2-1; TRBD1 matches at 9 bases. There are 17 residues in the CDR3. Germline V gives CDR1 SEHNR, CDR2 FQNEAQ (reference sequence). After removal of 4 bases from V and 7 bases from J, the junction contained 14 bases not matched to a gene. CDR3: CASSSPRTGEGNNEQFF. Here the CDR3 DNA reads TGTGCCAGCAGCTCCCCCCGGACAGGGGAGGGGAATAATGAGCAGTTCTTC.

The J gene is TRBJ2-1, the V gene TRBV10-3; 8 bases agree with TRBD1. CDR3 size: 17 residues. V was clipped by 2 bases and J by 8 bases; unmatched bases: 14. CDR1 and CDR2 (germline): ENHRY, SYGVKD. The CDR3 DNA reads TGTGCCATCAGTGAGCCCCGGGGCAGGGGGCGCGCGGATGAGCAGTTCTTC. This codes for CAISEPRGRGRADEQFF.

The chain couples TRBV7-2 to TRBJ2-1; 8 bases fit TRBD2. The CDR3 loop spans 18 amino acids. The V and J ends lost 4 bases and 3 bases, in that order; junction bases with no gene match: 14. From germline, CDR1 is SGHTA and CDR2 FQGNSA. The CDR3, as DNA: TGTGCCAGCAGCTCCCTCGGAACTAGCGGCACTCTCTACAATGAGCAGTTCTTC. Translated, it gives CASSSLGTSGTLYNEQFF.

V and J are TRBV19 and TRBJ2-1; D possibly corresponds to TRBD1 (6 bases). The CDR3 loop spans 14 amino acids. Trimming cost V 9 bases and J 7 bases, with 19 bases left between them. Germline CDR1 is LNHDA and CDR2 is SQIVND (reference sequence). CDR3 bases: TGTGCCAGCAAGGGGATCCAGGGGCAAAATGAGCAGTTCTTC. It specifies CASKGIQGQNEQFF.

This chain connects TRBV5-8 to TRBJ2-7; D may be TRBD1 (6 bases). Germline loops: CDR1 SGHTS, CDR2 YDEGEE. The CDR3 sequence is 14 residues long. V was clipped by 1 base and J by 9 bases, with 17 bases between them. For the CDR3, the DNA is TGTGCCAGCAGCTTGTTAGAGGGGGTCCATGGGCAGTACGTC. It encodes CASSLLEGVHGQYV.

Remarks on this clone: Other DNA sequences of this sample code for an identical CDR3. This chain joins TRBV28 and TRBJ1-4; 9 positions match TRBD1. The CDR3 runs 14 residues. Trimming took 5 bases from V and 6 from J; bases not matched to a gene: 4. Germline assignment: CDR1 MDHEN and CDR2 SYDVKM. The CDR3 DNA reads TGTGCCAGCAGTACAGGGGGCGCTGATGAAAAACTGTTTTTT. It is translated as CASSTGGADEKLFF.

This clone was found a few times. CDR3 sequence reads: CASRGSSVWSGELFF. The CDR3 DNA sequence: TGTGCCAGCAGGGGGTCTAGCGTTTGGTCCGGGGAGCTGTTTTTT. The chain uses TRBV27 and TRBJ2-2; D might be TRBD2 (6 bases). Looked up from germline, CDR1 is MNHEY and CDR2 is SMNVEV (reference sequence). This CDR3 comprises 15 residues. V shed 6 bases and J shed 6 bases, with 17 bases lying between them.

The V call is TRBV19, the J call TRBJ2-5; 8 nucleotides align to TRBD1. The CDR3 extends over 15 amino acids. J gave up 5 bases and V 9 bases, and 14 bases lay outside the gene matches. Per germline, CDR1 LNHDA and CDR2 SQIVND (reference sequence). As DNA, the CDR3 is TGTGCCAGCAGCGTCGCAGGGGGCGTCGGGGAGACCCAGTACTTC. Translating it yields CASSVAGGVGETQYF.